The T cell receptor (beta chain) under discussion was sequenced for a study of CD8 T cells in Susac syndrome. A quantity of roughly 0.5 to 1 ug RNA underwent reverse transcription using random hexamers. Across 54 Vbeta and 13 Jbeta, immunoSEQ multiplex PCR amplified TCR beta CDR3. TCRdb re-analysed the immunoSEQ multiplex PCR reads in MiXCR, keeping a single row per CDR3 protein. This table holds some 120,000 distinct CDR3 sequences, approximately 94% found once. CDR1 is SEHNR and CDR2 is FQNEAQ in the germline V gene (reference sequence). Trimming removed 5 bases at V and 1 base at J, with 9 bases between. The CDR3 consists of 14 residues.

The sequence came from a human donor with multiple sclerosis. The sample was CD4+ T cells from PBMCs. The V and J genes are TRBV7-9 and TRBJ2-1, with D possibly being TRBD2 (5 bases). In DNA form, the CDR3 reads TGTGCCAGCAGCCTCGGCGGGTCCTACAATGAGCAGTTCTTC. Protein: CASSLGGSYNEQFF.